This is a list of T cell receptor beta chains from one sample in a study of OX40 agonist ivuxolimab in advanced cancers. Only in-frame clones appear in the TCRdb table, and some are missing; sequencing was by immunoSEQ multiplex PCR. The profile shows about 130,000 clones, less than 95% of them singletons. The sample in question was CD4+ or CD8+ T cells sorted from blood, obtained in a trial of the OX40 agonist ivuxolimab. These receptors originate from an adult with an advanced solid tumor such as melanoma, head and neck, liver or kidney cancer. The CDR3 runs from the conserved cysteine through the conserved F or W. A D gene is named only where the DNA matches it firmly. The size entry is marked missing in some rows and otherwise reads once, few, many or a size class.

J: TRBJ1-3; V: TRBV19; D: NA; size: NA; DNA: TGTGCCAGTAGTAGAAGACAGTCTGGAAACACCATATATTTT; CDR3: CASSRRQSGNTIYF
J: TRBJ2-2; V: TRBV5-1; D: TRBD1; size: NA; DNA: TGCGCCAGCAGCCAGGGACAGGGTCCCACCGGGGAGCTGTTTTTT; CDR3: CASSQGQGPTGELFF
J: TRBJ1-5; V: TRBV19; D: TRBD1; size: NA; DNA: TGTGCCAGTAGTACCCGGACAGGGAGGGGCAATCAGCCCCAGCATTTT; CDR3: CASSTRTGRGNQPQHF
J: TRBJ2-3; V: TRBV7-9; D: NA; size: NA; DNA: TGTGCCAGCAGCTTCTTGAGCACAGATACGCAGTATTTT; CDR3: CASSFLSTDTQYF
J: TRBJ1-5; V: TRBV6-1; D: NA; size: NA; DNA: TGTGCCAGCAGTGAACGGGCAGGGCTTAGCAATCAGCCCCAGCATTTT; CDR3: CASSERAGLSNQPQHF
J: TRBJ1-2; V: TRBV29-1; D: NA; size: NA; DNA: TGCAGCGTTGGTATCGAGAAGGGCTACACCTTC; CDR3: CSVGIEKGYTF
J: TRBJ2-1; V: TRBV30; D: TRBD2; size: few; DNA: TGTGCCTGGAGTTATATGGGAGGGCCCGGGGATGAGCAGTTCTTC; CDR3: CAWSYMGGPGDEQFF
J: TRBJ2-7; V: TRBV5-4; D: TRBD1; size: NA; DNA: TGTGCCAGCAGCTCGGACAGGGCCGCCTACGAGCAGTACTTC; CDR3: CASSSDRAAYEQYF
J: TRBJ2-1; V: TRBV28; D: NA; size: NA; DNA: TGTGCCAGCAGTTTGGACCAAAGGGAGCAGTTCTTC; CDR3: CASSLDQREQFF
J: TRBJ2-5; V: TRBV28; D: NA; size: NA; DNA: TGTGCCAGCAGTCCCCCAGCGAACTCCCAGTACTTC; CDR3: CASSPPANSQYF
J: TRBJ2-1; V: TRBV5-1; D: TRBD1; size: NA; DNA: TGCGCCAGCAGCTTGGCACAGGGGGCTATGGGTGAGCAGTTCTTC; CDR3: CASSLAQGAMGEQFF
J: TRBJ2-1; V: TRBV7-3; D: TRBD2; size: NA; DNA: TGTGCCAGCAGCCCCGGGGCAGCGGGGAACAATGAGCAGTTCTTC; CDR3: CASSPGAAGNNEQFF
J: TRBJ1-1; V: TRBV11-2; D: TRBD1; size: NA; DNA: TGTGCCAGCAGCTTGGGACAGGGTTTAGCTTTCTTT; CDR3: CASSLGQGLAFF
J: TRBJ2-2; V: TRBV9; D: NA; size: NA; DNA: TGTGCCAGCGGCGCGCGGGGGACAGTGAGCTCGGGGGAGCTGTTTTTT; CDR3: CASGARGTVSSGELFF
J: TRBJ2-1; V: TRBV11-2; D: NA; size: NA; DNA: TGTGCCAGCAGAACACCGAACAACAATGAGCAGTTCTTC; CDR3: CASRTPNNNEQFF
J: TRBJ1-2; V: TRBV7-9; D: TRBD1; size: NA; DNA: TGTGCCAGCAGTAGACAGGGGGCTGACGGCTACACCTTC; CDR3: CASSRQGADGYTF
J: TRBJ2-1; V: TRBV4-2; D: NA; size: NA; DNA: TGTGCCAGCAGCCAGGAACTCGATGAGCAGTTCTTC; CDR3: CASSQELDEQFF
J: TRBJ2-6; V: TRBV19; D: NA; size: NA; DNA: TGTGCCAGTAGTATAGCAGGAATCCCTGGGGCCAACGTCCTGACTTTC; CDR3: CASSIAGIPGANVLTF
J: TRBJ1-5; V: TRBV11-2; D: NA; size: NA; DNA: TGTGCCAGCAGCCAGGCTAATAGCAATCAGCCCCAGCATTTT; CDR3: CASSQANSNQPQHF
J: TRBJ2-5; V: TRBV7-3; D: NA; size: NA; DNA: TGTGCCAGCAGCCCTTCAAACACGAAAAAGACCCAGTACTTC; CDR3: CASSPSNTKKTQYF
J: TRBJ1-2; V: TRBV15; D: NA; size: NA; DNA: TGTGCCACCAGCAGAGAGGGGTTGACTAACTATGGCTACACCTTC; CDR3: CATSREGLTNYGYTF
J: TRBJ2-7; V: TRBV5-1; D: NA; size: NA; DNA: TGCGCCAGCAGCTTGGGTGGCAGGGCCTACGAGCAGTACTTC; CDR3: CASSLGGRAYEQYF
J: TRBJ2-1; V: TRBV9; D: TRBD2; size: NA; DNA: TGTGCCAGCAGCGTAGACCCCGGGACTAGCGGCTACAATGAGCAGTTCTTC; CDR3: CASSVDPGTSGYNEQFF
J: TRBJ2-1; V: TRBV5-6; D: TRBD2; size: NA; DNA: TGTGCCAGCAGCTCCGATAAGACTAGCGGGACTTACAATGAGCAGTTCTTC; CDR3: CASSSDKTSGTYNEQFF
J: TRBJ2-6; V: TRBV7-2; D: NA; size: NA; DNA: TGTGCCAGCAGCCGACGGTCGGCTGGGGCCAACGTCCTGACTTTC; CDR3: CASSRRSAGANVLTF
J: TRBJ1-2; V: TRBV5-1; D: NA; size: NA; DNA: TGCGCCAGCGGCGGAGAGGAGGGCTACACCTTC; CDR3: CASGGEEGYTF
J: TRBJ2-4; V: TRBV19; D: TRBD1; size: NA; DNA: TGTGCCAGTAGTATAATTGGGGGACAGCCCAAAAACATTCAGTACTTC; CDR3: CASSIIGGQPKNIQYF
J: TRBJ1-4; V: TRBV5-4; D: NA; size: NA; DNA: TGTGCCAGCAGCCCAACGTATCCCGGTCGTAATGAAAAACTGTTTTTT; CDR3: CASSPTYPGRNEKLFF
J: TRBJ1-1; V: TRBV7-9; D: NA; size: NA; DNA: TGTGCCAGCAGGGACGGCTGGGAAACTGAAGCTTTCTTT; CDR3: CASRDGWETEAFF
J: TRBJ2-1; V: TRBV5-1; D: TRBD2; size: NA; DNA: TGCGCCAGCGGGGAATCCCCACTAGCGGGAATTGAGCAGTTCTTC; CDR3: CASGESPLAGIEQFF
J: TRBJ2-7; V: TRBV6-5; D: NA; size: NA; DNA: TGTGCCAGCAGTTCTTGGGCCTCCTCCTACGAGCAGTACTTC; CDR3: CASSSWASSYEQYF
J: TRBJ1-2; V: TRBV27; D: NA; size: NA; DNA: TGTGCCAGCAGTTTTAGGATCGGGGATCTAAGGGACTATGGCTACACCTTC; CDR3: CASSFRIGDLRDYGYTF
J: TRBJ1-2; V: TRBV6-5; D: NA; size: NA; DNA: TGTGCCAGCATCGGGGATGGCTACACCTTC; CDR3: CASIGDGYTF
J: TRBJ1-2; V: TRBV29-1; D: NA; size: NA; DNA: TGCAGCGGTGGTGGCTACACCTTC; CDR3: CSGGGYTF
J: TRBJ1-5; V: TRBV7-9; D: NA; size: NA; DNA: TGTGCCAGCAGTTTAGGACAGCGCCCGTCTGGCAATCAGCCCCAGCATTTT; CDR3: CASSLGQRPSGNQPQHF
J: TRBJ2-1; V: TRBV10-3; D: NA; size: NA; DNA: TGTGCCATCAGTGAGGCCGAGCGGATGTCCTCCTACAATGAGCAGTTCTTC; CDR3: CAISEAERMSSYNEQFF
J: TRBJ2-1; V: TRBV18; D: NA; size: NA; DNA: TGTGCCAGCTCACCTTCTGGGGGACTGGCGCTTCTGGAGCAGTTCTTC; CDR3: CASSPSGGLALLEQFF
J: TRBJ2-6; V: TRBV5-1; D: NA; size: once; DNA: TGCGCCAGCAGCTTGGGAGGGTCTCGTGGGGCCAACGTCCTGACTTTC; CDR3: CASSLGGSRGANVLTF
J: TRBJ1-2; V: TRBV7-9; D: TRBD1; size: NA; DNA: TGTGCCAGCATACAGGACACAGGGGGATATGGCTACACCTTC; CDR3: CASIQDTGGYGYTF
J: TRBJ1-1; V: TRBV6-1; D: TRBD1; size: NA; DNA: TGTGCCAGCAGTGGAAACAGGGGCACTGAAGCTTTCTTT; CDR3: CASSGNRGTEAFF
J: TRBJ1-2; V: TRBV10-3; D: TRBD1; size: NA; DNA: TGTGCCATCAGTGAGAAAGGGGACAGAAACTATGGCTACACCTTC; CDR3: CAISEKGDRNYGYTF
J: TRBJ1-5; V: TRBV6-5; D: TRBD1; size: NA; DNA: TGTGCCAGCAGTCCAGGGACAGGGGGCTGGCAGCCCCAGCATTTT; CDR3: CASSPGTGGWQPQHF
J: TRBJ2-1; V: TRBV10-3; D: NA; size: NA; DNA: TGTGCCATCAGTGAAACGGGGGTGAATGAGCAGTTCTTC; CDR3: CAISETGVNEQFF
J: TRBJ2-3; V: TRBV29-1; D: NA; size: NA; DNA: TGCAGCGTAACGGTGGGCACAGATACGCAGTATTTT; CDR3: CSVTVGTDTQYF
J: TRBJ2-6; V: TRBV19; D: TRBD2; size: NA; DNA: TGTGCCAGTAGTCCTACTGGACTAGCGGGTTCCTCTGGGGCCAACGTCCTGACTTTC; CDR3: CASSPTGLAGSSGANVLTF